The 28 T cell receptor beta chains below were found in one sample sequenced in a study of cytomegalovirus exposure and HLA in healthy donors. Primers included in the PCR were 60 Vbeta and 13 Jbeta primers. The method was immunoSEQ multiplex PCR; TCRdb's version includes in-frame clones alone and lacks a portion of them. The repertoire has tens of thousands of clones, around 75% of them found once; the top ten carry roughly 14%. Sequencing used PBMCs. All receptors come from a woman between 40 and 55 years old in good health and CMV-seropositive.

The chain couples TRBV5-6 to TRBJ2-3; 9 bases agree with TRBD2. This CDR3 is built from 18 residues. Germline trimming cut 3 bases from V and 5 bases from J; bases unmatched to any gene: 16. Germline V gives CDR1 SGHDT, CDR2 YYEEEE. CDR3: CASSSEMLAGVFGDTQYF. In nucleotides, the CDR3 is TGTGCCAGCAGCTCCGAGATGTTAGCGGGGGTTTTTGGAGATACGCAGTATTTT. Variable domain in full (rest from reference TRBV5-6 and TRBJ2-3): DAGVTQSPTHLIKTRGQQVTLRCSPKSGHDTVSWYQQALGQGPQFIFQYYEEEERQRGNFPDRFSGHQFPNYSSELNVNALLLGDSALYLCASSSEMLAGVFGDTQYFGPGTRLTVL.

The V call is TRBV19, the J call TRBJ1-5; D uncertain. The germline V and J ends were trimmed by 10 bases and 2 bases, with 12 bases remaining between them. The CDR3 extends over 13 amino acids. Germline lookup yields CDR1 LNHDA and CDR2 SQIVND (reference sequence). CDR3 amino acids: CATSKGGNQPQHF. For the CDR3, the DNA is TGTGCCACGAGTAAGGGAGGCAATCAGCCCCAGCATTTT.

The chain recombines TRBV5-1 with TRBJ2-2; 9 positions match TRBD2. The J segment lost 1 base and the V segment lost 3 bases, leaving 1 base of the junction unmatched. The CDR3 length is 15 residues. In germline, CDR1 is SGHRS, CDR2 YFSETQ. CDR3 coding DNA: TGCGCCAGCAGCTCACTAGCGGGGAACACCGGGGAGCTGTTTTTT. Its translation is CASSSLAGNTGELFF.

The chain carries TRBV10-3 and TRBJ2-7, with D possibly TRBD1 on 5 matching bases. Germline-derived CDR1 and CDR2 are ENHRY and SYGVKD. CDR3 length equals 14 residues. Trimming took 4 bases from V and 3 from J, leaving 13 bases between them. CDR3 loop: CAISAPGQGYEQYF. CDR3 nucleotides: TGTGCCATCAGTGCTCCCGGACAAGGCTACGAGCAGTACTTC.

This sequence joins TRBV14 and TRBJ2-5; 8 positions agree with TRBD2. This CDR3 is built from 18 residues. Per the germline V gene, CDR1 is SGHDN and CDR2 is FVKESK. V shed 0 bases, J shed 3 bases, and the junction held 12 bases outside the gene matches. CDR3 sequence reads: CASSQERPGTRFEETQYF. The CDR3 coding sequence is TGTGCCAGCAGCCAAGAAAGACCCGGGACTAGATTCGAAGAGACCCAGTACTTC.

This sequence joins TRBV5-5 and TRBJ1-3, with D unresolved. V shed 6 bases and J shed 0 bases, with 13 bases lying between them. CDR3 length: 15 residues. Germline V gives CDR1 SGHKS, CDR2 YYEKEE (reference sequence). The DNA for the CDR3 is TGTGCCAGCAAAAATCTAAACCTCTCTGGAAACACCATATATTTT. Encoded protein: CASKNLNLSGNTIYF.

V is TRBV30 and J is TRBJ2-7; D call uncertain. The CDR3 covers 11 residues. Germline lookup yields CDR1 GTSNPN and CDR2 SVGIG (reference sequence). Trimming cost V 0 bases and J 4 bases, with 4 bases left between them. The CDR3 DNA reads as TGTGCCTGGAGTGTCAGTTACGAGCAGTACTTC. It specifies CAWSVSYEQYF.

The chain couples TRBV4-1 to TRBJ2-1, with a weak D call TRBD1 (5 bases). The CDR3 sequence is 16 residues long. Germline loops: CDR1 MGHRA, CDR2 YSYEKL. Trimming removed 0 bases from V and 6 bases from J, with 15 bases in between. The CDR3: CASSQDLMGLINEQFF. The CDR3 DNA is TGCGCCAGCAGCCAAGATTTGATGGGGCTCATCAATGAGCAGTTCTTC.

This chain joins TRBV4-1 and TRBJ2-7, with TRBD1 matching over 9 bases. Germline loops: CDR1 MGHRA, CDR2 YSYEKL. This CDR3 has 15 amino acids. Trimming took 0 bases from V and 6 from J; bases not matched to a gene: 6. The CDR3 loop is CASSQDGGTGLEQYF. The CDR3 DNA reads TGCGCCAGCAGCCAAGACGGTGGGACAGGGCTCGAGCAGTACTTC.

The CDR3: CASSDRRRSNQPQHF. CDR3 DNA sequence: TGCGCCAGCAGTGACAGACGCAGGAGCAATCAGCCCCAGCATTTT. The chain carries TRBV10-2 and TRBJ1-5, with D hard to call. Trimming removed 3 bases from V and 1 base from J, with 10 bases in between. The CDR3 totals 15 residues. Germline loops: CDR1 WSHSY, CDR2 SAAADI.

This sequence joins TRBV7-9 and TRBJ2-3; tentative D call: TRBD2 (5 bases). Germline loops: CDR1 SEHNR, CDR2 FQNEAQ (reference sequence). V was clipped by 4 bases and J by 2 bases, with 13 bases between them. The CDR3 extends over 15 amino acids. CDR3 nucleotides: TGTGCCAGCAGCTCGGGGAGTCTCGCCACAGATACGCAGTATTTT. Its protein product is CASSSGSLATDTQYF.

The chain links TRBV2 to TRBJ1-5, with D possibly being TRBD1 (6 bases). The CDR3 has 13 amino acids. V was cut by 6 bases and J by 4 bases, with 10 bases left in between. The V gene's germline CDR1 is SNHLY and CDR2 FYNNEI. This CDR3 is CASRDRRNQPQHF. CDR3 coding DNA: TGTGCCAGCAGAGACAGGCGAAATCAGCCCCAGCATTTT.

This rearrangement joins TRBV28 to TRBJ1-2; 9 bases fit TRBD1. This CDR3 region has 14 residues. Germline V gene data show CDR1 as MDHEN and CDR2 as SYDVKM. J lost 7 bases, V lost 8 bases, and 11 bases had no gene match. The CDR3 sequence: CASGRDRVLFGYTF. CDR3 DNA sequence: TGTGCCAGCGGCCGGGACAGGGTCTTATTTGGCTACACCTTC.

The chain couples TRBV7-5 to TRBJ2-7; the table calls TRBD2, which could not be checked here. TRBV7-5 constitutes a pseudogene. This CDR3 is 14 amino acids long. CDR3 sequence: CARSLSAHSYEQYF. As DNA, the CDR3 is TGTGCCAGAAGCCTATCCGCCCACTCCTACGAGCAGTACTTC.

The chain has TRBV6-5 and TRBJ1-2; perhaps TRBD1 as D (5 bases). Per germline, CDR1 MNHEY and CDR2 SVGAGI. V was clipped by 6 bases and J by 4 bases, with 12 bases between them. The CDR3 contains 13 residues. CDR3 sequence: CASSPKGIYGYTF. CDR3 bases: TGTGCCAGCAGCCCGAAGGGGATCTATGGCTACACCTTC.

V gene TRBV10-3 combines with J gene TRBJ2-1; D gene unclear. Trimming removed 3 bases from V and 6 bases from J, with 12 bases in between. This CDR3 is 14 amino acids long. Looked up from germline, CDR1 is ENHRY and CDR2 is SYGVKD. The CDR3 DNA follows: TGTGCCATCAGTGATCTTTCGCCCGGCAATGAGCAGTTCTTC. Protein: CAISDLSPGNEQFF.

This chain links TRBV5-1 with TRBJ1-4; TRBD1 matches 7 bases. Germline V CDR1 and CDR2: SGHRS, YFSETQ. The CDR3 consists of 16 residues. V lost 7 bases, J lost 0 bases, and 9 bases stayed unmatched. Here the CDR3 reads CASRTGATATNEKLFF. As DNA, the CDR3 is TGCGCCAGCCGTACAGGGGCCACTGCAACTAATGAAAAACTGTTTTTT. The whole variable domain, remainder taken from reference TRBV5-1 and TRBJ1-4, is KAGVTQTPRYLIKTRGQQVTLSCSPISGHRSVSWYQQTPGQGLQFLFEYFSETQRNKGNFPGRFSGRQFSNSRSEMNVSTLELGDSALYLCASRTGATATNEKLFFGSGTQLSVL.

V is TRBV6-7 and J is TRBJ2-7, with 7 positions matching TRBD1. TRBV6-7 is an ORF, with its function uncertain. The CDR3 totals 15 residues. Unmatched junction bases numbered 11, after V lost 5 bases and J lost 4 bases. Written as DNA, the CDR3 is TGTGCCAGCAGTGCCCCGACAGGGTGCGGTTACGAGCAGTACTTC. Translating it yields CASSAPTGCGYEQYF.

This rearrangement joins TRBV11-2 to TRBJ1-3; no clear D. This CDR3 has 14 residues. The V gene's germline CDR1 is SGHAT and CDR2 FQNNGV. V was clipped by 5 bases and J by 0 bases, with 8 bases between them. For the CDR3, the DNA is TGTGCCAGCAGCCCTCAGTTCTCTGGAAACACCATATATTTT. Its translation: CASSPQFSGNTIYF.

The chain is built from TRBV7-6 and TRBJ2-1, with 7 positions matching TRBD2. Losses at the gene ends were 2 bases for V and 4 bases for J; bases not matched to a gene: 14. The CDR3 spans 18 residues. The V gene's germline CDR1 is SGHVS and CDR2 FNYEAQ. DNA for the CDR3: TGTGCCAGCAGCTTACGTAAACGGGAGGCGTCCCCTTACAATGAGCAGTTCTTC. This sequence encodes CASSLRKREASPYNEQFF.

The chain couples TRBV6-5 to TRBJ2-7; possible D gene TRBD2, 5 bases. Looked up from germline, CDR1 is MNHEY and CDR2 is SVGAGI. V was shortened by 6 bases and J by 0 bases, with 15 bases between the two germline ends. The CDR3 is made up of 15 amino acids. DNA for the CDR3: TGTGCCAGCAGCCGCGACATCGGGATCTCCTACGAGCAGTACTTC. Amino acid sequence: CASSRDIGISYEQYF.

This clone was counted a single time. V usage is TRBV30 and J usage is TRBJ1-3; the match to TRBD1 covers 8 bases. Trimming took 7 bases from V and 4 from J; bases not matched to a gene: 3. Germline CDR1 reads GTSNPN; CDR2 reads SVGIG (reference sequence). CDR3 length: 12 residues. CDR3 residues: CASTGVGNTIYF. The CDR3 DNA reads as TGTGCCTCGACAGGGGTCGGAAACACCATATATTTT.

The chain carries TRBV5-1 and TRBJ2-2, with 7 bases fitting TRBD1. Germline values: CDR1 SGHRS, CDR2 YFSETQ. V gave up 5 bases and J gave up 9 bases; unmatched junction bases: 4. The CDR3 length is 12 residues. CDR3 loop: CASRKGARELFF. As DNA, the CDR3 is TGCGCCAGCAGAAAGGGGGCCAGGGAGCTGTTTTTT.

The CDR3 DNA follows: TGTGCCAGCAGCTTAGAGGGACAGGGTAGGTTCAATGAGCAGTTCTTC. Its translation is CASSLEGQGRFNEQFF. The V and J genes are TRBV7-9 and TRBJ2-1, with 9 bases fitting TRBD1. V lost 1 base and J lost 6; bases outside the gene matches: 7. Germline loops: CDR1 SEHNR, CDR2 FQNEAQ (reference sequence). The CDR3 totals 16 residues. The full variable domain, with the rest looked up from reference TRBV7-9 and TRBJ2-1, is DTGVSQNPRHKITKRGQNVTFRCDPISEHNRLYWYRQTLGQGPEFLTYFQNEAQLEKSRLLSDRFSAERPKGSFSTLEIQRTEQGDSAMYLCASSLEGQGRFNEQFFGPGTRLTVL.

The rearrangement joins TRBV5-1 to TRBJ1-1, with D possibly being TRBD1 (6 bases). The germline CDR1 and CDR2 sequences are SGHRS and YFSETQ. V was pared by 5 bases and J by 5 bases, with 13 bases between. This CDR3 region has 13 residues. CDR3 sequence reads: CASRIGGQTEAFF. The CDR3 region has the DNA TGCGCCAGCAGAATCGGGGGGCAAACTGAAGCTTTCTTT.

This chain links TRBV5-1 with TRBJ1-4; D not certain. V lost 5 bases and J lost 7, with 15 bases in between. Germline V lookup: CDR1 SGHRS, CDR2 YFSETQ. The length of the CDR3 is 14 residues. CDR3: CASSLDTASEKLFF. The CDR3 region has the DNA TGCGCCAGCAGTCTCGACACCGCCTCTGAAAAACTGTTTTTT.

The chain couples TRBV5-1 to TRBJ1-1; D is perhaps TRBD1 (6 bases). The germline CDR1 and CDR2 sequences are SGHRS and YFSETQ. CDR3 length: 14 residues. The V gene lost 3 bases and the J gene lost 9 bases, with 18 bases spanning the gap. The CDR3 region is CASSSVGTSGKAFF. CDR3 DNA sequence: TGCGCCAGCAGCTCGGTCGGGACATCCGGAAAAGCTTTCTTT.

The rearrangement uses TRBV4-1 and TRBJ2-7, with D possibly matching TRBD1 (5 bases). Trimming removed 0 bases from V and 2 bases from J, with 8 bases in between. The CDR3 extends over 14 amino acids. Per germline, CDR1 MGHRA and CDR2 YSYEKL. CDR3 region: CASSQDLGAYEQYF. The CDR3 region has the DNA TGCGCCAGCAGCCAAGACTTAGGGGCCTACGAGCAGTACTTC.